This TCR beta chain was sequenced for a study of control samples from healthy donors and cancer patients. Produced via immunoSEQ multiplex PCR; TCRdb's table is partial and in-frame only. The repertoire has about 120,000 clones, over 90% of them found once; the top ten carry roughly 2.6%. V lost 5 bases and J 11 bases, leaving 21 bases between the germline ends. Germline CDR1 reads SEHNR; CDR2 reads FQNEAQ (reference sequence). The CDR3 spans 15 residues. V and J are TRBV7-9 and TRBJ1-4; D is ambiguous. The sequencing input was blood. This receptor was obtained from a man aged 25-40 years in good health. The CDR3 loop reads CASSPPPAVPDKLFF. CDR3 sequence (DNA): TGTGCCAGCAGCCCGCCCCCGGCCGTGCCCGACAAACTGTTTTTT.